The subject of this entry is one TCR beta chain. Clones were read by immunoSEQ multiplex PCR, and TCRdb kept only the in-frame ones, dropping some. Of under 150,000 clones listed, roughly 94% were seen once; the top ten hold roughly 1.5%. This specimen comes from a study of siplizumab effects on memory and regulatory T cells. Per germline, CDR1 SGHVS and CDR2 FNYEAQ. The ends lost 5 bases at V and 4 bases at J; junction bases unmatched: 6. The CDR3 totals 15 residues. The material sequenced was non-Treg CD4+ T cells sorted from blood. This sequence joins TRBV7-6 and TRBJ1-3; 9 nucleotides align to TRBD1. This TCR came from a human donor in good health. In nucleotides, the CDR3 is TGTGCCAGCAGCACTACAGGGGGCGGAGGAAACACCATATATTTT. Translating it yields CASSTTGGGGNTIYF.